This note documents a single TCR beta chain sequence. Only in-frame clones appear in the TCRdb table, and some are missing; sequencing was by immunoSEQ multiplex PCR. The table records about 300,000 clones, 83% of them present only once. These data belong to a study of blood T cell repertoires in COVID-19. Across the study: Acute and convalescent COVID-19 samples came from the United States, Italy and Spain. In each case, the material was cDNA or gDNA derived from T cells, B-cell-depleted T cells, or PBMCs.

The CDR3 has 16 amino acids. CDR1 and CDR2 from the germline V gene are SGHRS and YFSETQ. V was pared by 4 bases and J by 0 bases, with 14 bases between. V and J are TRBV5-1 and TRBJ2-1, with a weak D call TRBD1 (6 bases). The receptor was isolated from a woman in her forties or fifties with acute or convalescent COVID-19. The sequenced sample consisted of peripheral blood. The chain's CDR3 is CASSLTTGHSYNEQFF. The CDR3 region has the DNA TGCGCCAGCAGCCTGACTACAGGGCACTCCTACAATGAGCAGTTCTTC. Full variable domain (remainder filled in from reference TRBV5-1 and TRBJ2-1): KAGVTQTPRYLIKTRGQQVTLSCSPISGHRSVSWYQQTPGQGLQFLFEYFSETQRNKGNFPGRFSGRQFSNSRSEMNVSTLELGDSALYLCASSLTTGHSYNEQFFGPGTRLTVL.